The following is a T cell receptor (beta chain) sequence with its context. The record originates from a study of blood T cell repertoires in COVID-19. Across the whole study: Some COVID-19 samples were acute and others convalescent; all came from the United States, Italy and Spain. T cells, B-cell-depleted T cells, or PBMCs provided the cDNA or gDNA that served as material.

Germline CDR1 LGHDT, CDR2 YNNKEL (reference sequence). This CDR3 contains 15 residues. The J segment lost 4 bases and the V segment lost 6 bases, leaving 8 bases of the junction unmatched. Per the original data handling: Amplification of reference gene primers provided the estimated nucleated cell counts. Only in-frame clones appear in the TCRdb table, and some are missing; sequencing was by immunoSEQ multiplex PCR. V and J calls and clone size come straight from that table; D and trimming were deduced from the DNA. The sample comprises about 140,000 clones, over 75% of which are singletons, and roughly 1.5% rests with the top ten.

The sequencing input was peripheral blood. The gene calls are TRBV3-1 (or the pseudogene TRBV3-2) and TRBJ1-3, with 8 bases fitting TRBD1. This clonotype was sampled from a human donor in a cohort sampled during active COVID-19. CDR3 in DNA: TGTGCCAGCAGACCGACAGGGGCGAAAGGAAACACCATATATTTT. As protein: CASRPTGAKGNTIYF.